This T cell receptor beta chain was captured in a study of shared T cell receptors in the human thymus. This clone appeared a single time. Trimming took off 7 bases at V and 4 bases at J, with 13 bases between the two ends. CDR1 is LNHDA, CDR2 SQIVND, per germline (reference sequence). The CDR3 spans 13 residues. TCRdb's copy holds only in-frame clones and misses some; the assay was immunoSEQ multiplex PCR. Of hundreds of thousands of clones detected, over 75% appear once; the ten largest clones hold 0.0094%. These same records also appear under a second study, on human thymus T cells. Turning to that study: Thymus specimens were resections from corrective heart surgery.

This TCR was sampled from a boy younger than two with a congenital heart defect. This rearrangement joins TRBV19 to TRBJ1-2; perhaps TRBD1 as D (6 bases). Sequencing used thymocytes. The CDR3 sequence is CASNQRGCYGYTF. CDR3 bases: TGTGCCAGTAATCAAAGGGGGTGCTATGGCTACACCTTC.